This T cell receptor beta chain appears in the sequencing data of a study of cytomegalovirus exposure and HLA in healthy donors. PCR was performed using 60 Vbeta and 13 Jbeta primers. TCRdb keeps only in-frame clones here, not all; method: immunoSEQ multiplex PCR. Of around 100,000 clones listed, roughly 74% were seen once; the top ten hold about 1.9%. This sequence was found in a woman in her thirties or forties in good health and CMV-seronegative. The specimen was PBMCs.

The CDR3 spells CASSHPLAGGLFSSTDTQYF. CDR3 DNA sequence: TGTGCCAGCAGCCATCCCTTAGCGGGGGGGTTGTTTTCGTCGACAGATACGCAGTATTTT. The V gene is TRBV4-2, the J gene TRBJ2-3; 11 bases are shared with TRBD2. The CDR3 totals 20 residues. J lost 3 bases, V lost 3 bases, and 17 bases had no gene match. Germline lookup yields CDR1 LGHNA and CDR2 YNFKEQ.